A selection of T cell receptor beta chains follows, all from one sample in a study of cytomegalovirus exposure and HLA in healthy donors. Using immunoSEQ multiplex PCR, the repertoire was profiled, and TCRdb retains in-frame clones only, with some absent. The sample carries about 160,000 clones, about four fifths recorded once. Specimen: PBMCs. The receptors here all came from a girl aged 10 to 17 in good health and CMV-seropositive. Both conserved end residues are part of each CDR3. A D gene is named only where the DNA matches it firmly. Expanded clones get a size class; other rows say once, few or many, or leave the size out.

CDR3nt	CDR3aa	d_gene	abundance	j_gene	v_gene
TGTGCCAGCTCACCCAATCCGGCGGCCCCTCTCACAGATACGCAGTATTTT	CASSPNPAAPLTDTQYF	NA	few	TRBJ2-3	TRBV18
TGTGCCAGTAGTAGCAAACCAGGAACCGGCCACGAGCAGTACTTC	CASSSKPGTGHEQYF	NA	NA	TRBJ2-7	TRBV19
TGTGCCACCAGCAGAGGAGGGCCCAACCAGCCCCAGCATTTT	CATSRGGPNQPQHF	NA	once	TRBJ1-5	TRBV15
TGTGCCAGCAGGACCAAGACAGGGGGATATGGCTACACCTTC	CASRTKTGGYGYTF	TRBD1	NA	TRBJ1-2	TRBV27
TGTGCCAGCAGTTACACAGTGGACTATGGCTACACCTTC	CASSYTVDYGYTF	NA	NA	TRBJ1-2	TRBV6-6
TGTGCCAGCAGCTTGGGCAGGGGAGTCGACTATGGCTACACCTTC	CASSLGRGVDYGYTF	NA	NA	TRBJ1-2	TRBV5-8
TGTGCCAGCAACGCACCGGGACAGGGAGTCTATGGCTACACCTTC	CASNAPGQGVYGYTF	TRBD1	few	TRBJ1-2	TRBV28
TGTGCCAGCAGTATGCTACCGGGACAGTACAATGAGCAGTTCTTC	CASSMLPGQYNEQFF	TRBD1	NA	TRBJ2-1	TRBV6-5
TGCGCCAGCAGCTTGGTAGCGGGGGCCCAACGAGATGAGCAGTTCTTC	CASSLVAGAQRDEQFF	TRBD2	NA	TRBJ2-1	TRBV5-1
TGTGCCAGCTCAACGCAGCGGGGGACCTACGAGCAGTACTTC	CASSTQRGTYEQYF	TRBD2	NA	TRBJ2-7	TRBV18
TGTGCCAGCAGTCGTCTAATAACCTCTGGGGCCAACGTCCTGACTTTC	CASSRLITSGANVLTF	NA	NA	TRBJ2-6	TRBV11-2
TGTGCCAGCAGGCTAGCGGGGATGTACCAAGAGACCCGGTACTTC	CASRLAGMYQETRYF	TRBD2	NA	TRBJ2-5	TRBV2
TGCGCCAGCAGCTTGGGCTCCAGGGGGTGGGAAACTGAAGCTTTCTTT	CASSLGSRGWETEAFF	TRBD1	NA	TRBJ1-1	TRBV5-1